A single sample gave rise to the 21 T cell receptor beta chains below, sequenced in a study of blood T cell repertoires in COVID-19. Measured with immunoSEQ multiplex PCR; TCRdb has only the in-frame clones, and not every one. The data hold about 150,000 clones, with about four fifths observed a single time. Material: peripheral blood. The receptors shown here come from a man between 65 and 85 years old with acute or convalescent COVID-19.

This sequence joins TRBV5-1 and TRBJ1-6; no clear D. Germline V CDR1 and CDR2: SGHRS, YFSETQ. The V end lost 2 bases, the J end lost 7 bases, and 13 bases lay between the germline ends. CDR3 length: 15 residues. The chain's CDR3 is CASSFLSAANSPLHF. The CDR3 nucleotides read TGCGCCAGCAGCTTTCTGAGCGCGGCGAATTCACCCCTCCACTTT.

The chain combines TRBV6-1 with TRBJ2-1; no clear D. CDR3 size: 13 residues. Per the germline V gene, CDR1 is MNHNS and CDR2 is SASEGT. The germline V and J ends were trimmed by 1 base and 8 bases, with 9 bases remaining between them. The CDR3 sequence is CASSEVTFYEQFF. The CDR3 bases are TGTGCCAGCAGTGAAGTAACTTTCTATGAGCAGTTCTTC.

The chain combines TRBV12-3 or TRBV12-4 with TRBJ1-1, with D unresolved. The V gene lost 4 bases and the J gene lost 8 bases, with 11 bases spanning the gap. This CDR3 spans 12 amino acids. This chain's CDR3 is CASSYGVTEAFF. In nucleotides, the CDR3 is TGTGCCAGCAGTTACGGAGTTACGGAAGCTTTCTTT.

CDR3 nucleotides: TGTGCCACCAGTGATTCGACAGGGGCAGGCAATCAGCCCCAGCATTTT. Its translation: CATSDSTGAGNQPQHF. This sequence joins TRBV24-1 and TRBJ1-5; 8 bases map to TRBD1. Trimming cost V 2 bases and J 2 bases; bases outside gene matches: 4. The CDR3 consists of 16 residues. Germline CDR1 is KGHDR and CDR2 is SFDVKD.

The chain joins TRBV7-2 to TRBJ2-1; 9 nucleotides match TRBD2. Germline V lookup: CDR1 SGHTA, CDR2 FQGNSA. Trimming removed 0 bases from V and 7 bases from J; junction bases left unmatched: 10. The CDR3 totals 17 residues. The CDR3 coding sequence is TGTGCCAGCAGCTTAGCTACGGCGGGGGGGCGAAGGAATGAGCAGTTCTTC. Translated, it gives CASSLATAGGRRNEQFF.

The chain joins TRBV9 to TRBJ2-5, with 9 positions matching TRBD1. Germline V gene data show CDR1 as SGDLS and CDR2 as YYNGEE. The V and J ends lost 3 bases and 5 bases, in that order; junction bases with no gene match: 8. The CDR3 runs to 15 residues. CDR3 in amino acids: CASSGVTGGAETQYF. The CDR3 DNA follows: TGTGCCAGCAGCGGGGTTACAGGGGGCGCCGAGACCCAGTACTTC. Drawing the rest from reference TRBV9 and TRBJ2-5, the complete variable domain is DSGVTQTPKHLITATGQRVTLRCSPRSGDLSVYWYQQSLDQGLQFLIQYYNGEERAKGNILERFSAQQFPDLHSELNLSSLELGDSALYFCASSGVTGGAETQYFGPGTRLLVL.

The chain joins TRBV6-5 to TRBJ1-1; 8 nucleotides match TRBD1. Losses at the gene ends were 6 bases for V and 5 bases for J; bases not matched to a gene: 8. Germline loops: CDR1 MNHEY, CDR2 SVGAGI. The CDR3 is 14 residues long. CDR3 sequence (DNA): TGTGCCAGCAGGCCAGGGGGCAGGGAAACTGAAGCTTTCTTT. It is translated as CASRPGGRETEAFF.

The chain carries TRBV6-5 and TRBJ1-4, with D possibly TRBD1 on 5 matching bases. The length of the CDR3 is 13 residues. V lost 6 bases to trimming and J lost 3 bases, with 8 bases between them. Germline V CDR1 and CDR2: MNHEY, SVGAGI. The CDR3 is CASRGVANEKLFF. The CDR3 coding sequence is TGTGCCAGCAGAGGGGTTGCTAATGAAAAACTGTTTTTT.

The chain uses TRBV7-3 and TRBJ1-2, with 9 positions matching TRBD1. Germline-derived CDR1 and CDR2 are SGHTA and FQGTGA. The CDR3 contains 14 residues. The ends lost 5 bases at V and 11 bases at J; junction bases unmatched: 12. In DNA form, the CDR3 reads TGTGCCAGCAGCGCGGACTCCACAGGGGGCGGTTACACCTTC. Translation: CASSADSTGGGYTF.

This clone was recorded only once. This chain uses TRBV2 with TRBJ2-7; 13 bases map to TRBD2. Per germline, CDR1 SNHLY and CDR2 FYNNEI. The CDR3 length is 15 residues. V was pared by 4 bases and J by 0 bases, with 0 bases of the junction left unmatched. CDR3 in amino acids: CASSGTSGSSYEQYF. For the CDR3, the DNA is TGTGCCAGCAGTGGGACTAGCGGGAGCTCCTACGAGCAGTACTTC.

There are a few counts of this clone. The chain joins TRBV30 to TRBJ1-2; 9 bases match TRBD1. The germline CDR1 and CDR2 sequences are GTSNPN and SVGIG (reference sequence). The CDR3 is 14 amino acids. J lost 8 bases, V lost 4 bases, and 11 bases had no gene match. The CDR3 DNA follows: TGTGCCTGGAAAAGAGGGGGGACAGGGTACGGCTACACCTTC. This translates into CAWKRGGTGYGYTF. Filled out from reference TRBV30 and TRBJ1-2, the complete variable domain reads SQTIHQWPATLVQPVGSPLSLECTVEGTSNPNLYWYRQAAGRGLQLLFYSVGIGQISSEVPQNLSASRPQDRQFILSSKKLLLSDSGFYLCAWKRGGTGYGYTFGSGTRLTVV.

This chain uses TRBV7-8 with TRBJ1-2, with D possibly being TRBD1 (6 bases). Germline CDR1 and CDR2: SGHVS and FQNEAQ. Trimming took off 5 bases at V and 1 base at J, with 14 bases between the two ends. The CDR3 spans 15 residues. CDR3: CASSHDRRRNYGYTF. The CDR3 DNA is TGTGCCAGCAGCCACGACAGGCGGCGTAACTATGGCTACACCTTC. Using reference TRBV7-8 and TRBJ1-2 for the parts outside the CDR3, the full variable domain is GAGVSQSPRYKVAKRGQDVALRCDPISGHVSLFWYQQALGQGPEFLTYFQNEAQLDKSGLPSDRFFAERPEGSVSTLKIQRTQQEDSAVYLCASSHDRRRNYGYTFGSGTRLTVV.

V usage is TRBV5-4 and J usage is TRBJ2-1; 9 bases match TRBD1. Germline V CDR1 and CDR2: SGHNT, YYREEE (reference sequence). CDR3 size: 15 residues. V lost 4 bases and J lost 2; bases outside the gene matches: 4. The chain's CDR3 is CASSLGQGTYNEQFF. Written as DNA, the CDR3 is TGTGCCAGCAGCCTAGGACAGGGGACCTACAATGAGCAGTTCTTC.

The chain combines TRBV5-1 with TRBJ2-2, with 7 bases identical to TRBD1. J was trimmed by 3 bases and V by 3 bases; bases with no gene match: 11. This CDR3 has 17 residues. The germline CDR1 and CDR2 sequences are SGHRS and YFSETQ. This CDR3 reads CASSSTKTDRDTGELFF. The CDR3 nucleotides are TGCGCCAGCAGCTCGACAAAAACCGACAGGGACACCGGGGAGCTGTTTTTT.

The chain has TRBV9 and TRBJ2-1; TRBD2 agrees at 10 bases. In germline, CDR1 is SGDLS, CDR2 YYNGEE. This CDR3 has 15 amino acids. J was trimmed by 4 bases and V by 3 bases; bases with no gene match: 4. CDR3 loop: CASSELAGNYNEQFF. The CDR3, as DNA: TGTGCCAGCAGCGAACTAGCGGGAAATTACAATGAGCAGTTCTTC.

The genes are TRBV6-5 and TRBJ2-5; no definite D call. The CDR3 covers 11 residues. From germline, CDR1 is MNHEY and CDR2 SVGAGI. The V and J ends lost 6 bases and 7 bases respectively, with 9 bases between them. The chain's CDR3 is CASSGVATQYF. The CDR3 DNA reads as TGTGCCAGCAGCGGAGTCGCGACCCAGTACTTC.

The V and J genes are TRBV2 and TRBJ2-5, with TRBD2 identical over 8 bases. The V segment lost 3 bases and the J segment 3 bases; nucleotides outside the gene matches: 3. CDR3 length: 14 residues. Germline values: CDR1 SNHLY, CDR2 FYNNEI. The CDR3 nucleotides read TGTGCCAGCAGTGATCCAGCGGGAGAAGAGACCCAGTACTTC. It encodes CASSDPAGEETQYF.

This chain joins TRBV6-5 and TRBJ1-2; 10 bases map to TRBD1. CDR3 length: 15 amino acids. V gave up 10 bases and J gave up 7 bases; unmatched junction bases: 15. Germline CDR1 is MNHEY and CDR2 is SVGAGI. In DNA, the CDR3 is TGTGCCACCCTCAAAGACGGACAGGGGGTGGGTGGCTACACCTTC. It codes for CATLKDGQGVGGYTF.

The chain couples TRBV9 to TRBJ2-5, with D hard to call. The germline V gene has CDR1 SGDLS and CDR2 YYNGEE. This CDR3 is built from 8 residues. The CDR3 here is CASETQYF. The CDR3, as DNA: TGTGCGTCGGAGACCCAGTACTTC. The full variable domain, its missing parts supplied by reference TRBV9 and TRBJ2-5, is DSGVTQTPKHLITATGQRVTLRCSPRSGDLSVYWYQQSLDQGLQFLIQYYNGEERAKGNILERFSAQQFPDLHSELNLSSLELGDSALYFCASETQYFGPGTRLLVL.

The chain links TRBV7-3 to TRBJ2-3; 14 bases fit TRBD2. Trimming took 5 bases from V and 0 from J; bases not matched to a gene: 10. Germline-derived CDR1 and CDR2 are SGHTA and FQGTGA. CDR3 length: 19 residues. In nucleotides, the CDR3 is TGTGCCAGCAGCCTAGGACTAGCGGGAGGAATCCAAAGCACAGATACGCAGTATTTT. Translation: CASSLGLAGGIQSTDTQYF.

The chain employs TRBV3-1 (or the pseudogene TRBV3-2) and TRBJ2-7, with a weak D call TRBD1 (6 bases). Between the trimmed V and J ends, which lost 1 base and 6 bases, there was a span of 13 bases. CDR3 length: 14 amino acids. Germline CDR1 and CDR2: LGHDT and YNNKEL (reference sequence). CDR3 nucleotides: TGTGCCAGCAGCCAAGGGTTACAGGGTGGCGAGCAGTACTTC. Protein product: CASSQGLQGGEQYF.